The 31 T cell receptor beta chains in this list originate from one sample, sequenced in a study of PD-1 blockade in classical Hodgkin lymphoma. Each patient relapsed following autologous stem cell transplantation, and prior brentuximab vedotin exposure differed. Sequencing was performed with immunoSEQ multiplex PCR; in TCRdb, only in-frame clones are kept and a portion is missing. The repertoire holds 35,000 to 55,000 clones, with approximately 70% as singletons. The sequencing used peripheral blood mononuclear cells (PBMCs), collected before the second cycle of nivolumab. Source of these receptors: a human donor with classical Hodgkin lymphoma.

CDR3 protein: CASARGNTGELFF. The CDR3, as DNA: TGTGCCAGCGCACGGGGAAACACCGGGGAGCTGTTTTTT. The chain joins TRBV11-2 to TRBJ2-2; tentative D call: TRBD2 (5 bases). CDR1 and CDR2 (germline): SGHAT, FQNNGV. The V end lost 8 bases, the J end lost 2 bases, and 9 bases lay between the germline ends. The CDR3 extends over 13 amino acids. Filled out from reference TRBV11-2 and TRBJ2-2, the complete variable domain reads EAGVAQSPRYKIIEKRQSVAFWCNPISGHATLYWYQQILGQGPKLLIQFQNNGVVDDSQLPKDRFSAERLKGVDSTLKIQPAKLEDSAVYLCASARGNTGELFFGEGSRLTVL.

CDR3 DNA sequence: TGTGCCAGCAGAGCAACAAGGGTAGTCACGGAGACCCAGTACTTC. Translated, it gives CASRATRVVTETQYF. The chain couples TRBV28 to TRBJ2-5; D uncertain. Trimming shortened V by 6 bases and J by 5 bases, and 19 bases separated the two germline ends. Germline assignment: CDR1 MDHEN and CDR2 SYDVKM. This CDR3 region has 15 residues.

This clone was counted only a few times. The V and J genes are TRBV6-6 and TRBJ1-2; D ambiguous. In germline, CDR1 is MNHNY, CDR2 SVGAGI (reference sequence). Trimming took 0 bases from V and 6 from J, leaving 8 bases between them. The CDR3 has 13 amino acids. The CDR3 bases are TGTGCCAGCAGTTACTCTGAGCAGGATGGCTACACCTTC. It translates to CASSYSEQDGYTF.

The CDR3 sequence is CASSSGTGNYNEQFF. DNA of the CDR3: TGTGCCAGCAGTTCCGGGACAGGCAACTACAATGAGCAGTTCTTC. This chain uses TRBV27 with TRBJ2-1; 8 bases align to TRBD1. The CDR3 spans 15 residues. CDR1 is MNHEY, CDR2 SMNVEV, per germline (reference sequence). The trim removed 4 bases at V and 3 bases at J, leaving 5 bases unmatched.

The chain carries TRBV4-3 and TRBJ1-1; possible D gene TRBD1, 6 bases. Germline V lookup: CDR1 LGHNA, CDR2 YSLEER. V gave up 1 base and J gave up 4 bases, with 16 bases separating them. This CDR3 region has 16 residues. CDR3 sequence: CASSQGQGLGGTEAFF. CDR3 coding DNA: TGCGCCAGCAGCCAAGGTCAGGGTCTAGGGGGCACTGAAGCTTTCTTT.

The chain uses TRBV7-9 and TRBJ1-1, with a weak D call TRBD1 (6 bases). The ends were cut back, 2 bases at V and 4 bases at J, with 8 bases in the middle. This CDR3 is built from 13 residues. CDR1 and CDR2 from the germline V gene are SEHNR and FQNEAQ (reference sequence). CDR3 DNA sequence: TGTGCCAGCAGCTTATCAGGGGCCACTGAAGCTTTCTTT. It yields the protein CASSLSGATEAFF.

As for this clone: At one end, the junction sequence differs from germline, possibly due to a read error. V is TRBV4-3 and J is TRBJ1-2; D not certain. Germline values: CDR1 LGHNA, CDR2 YSLEER. The CDR3 loop spans 12 amino acids. The CDR3 DNA reads as TGCGTCAGCAGCCAAGATCGGGCCGGCTACACCTTC. Amino acids: CVSSQDRAGYTF.

Only a few counts were recorded for this clone. The J gene is TRBJ2-5, the V gene TRBV7-9; 7 nucleotides match TRBD1. The germline V gene encodes CDR1 SEHNR and CDR2 FQNEAQ (reference sequence). J lost 5 bases, V lost 5 bases, and 17 bases had no gene match. The CDR3 runs 17 residues. The DNA of the CDR3 is TGTGCCAGCAGCCCCGGGTCCGGACAGGAACTCTTTGAGACCCAGTACTTC. It specifies CASSPGSGQELFETQYF.

About this clone: Because the CDR3's place on the DNA is in doubt, the DNA is left out and the CDR3 is given as listed by TCRdb. The chain employs TRBV13 and TRBJ2-2. From its first to its last residue, the CDR3 has 24 amino acids. The germline gives CDR1 PRHDT, CDR2 FYEKMQ (reference sequence). CDR3 sequence reads: CASSLETPPSTLGTGPGWAGELFF.

This clone occurred a few times. V is TRBV5-1 and J is TRBJ2-2; D remains unclear. Trimming took 0 bases from V and 4 from J, leaving 10 bases between them. Germline CDR1 and CDR2: SGHRS and YFSETQ. This CDR3 has 15 residues. CDR3 in amino acids: CASSLERASTGELFF. Written as DNA, the CDR3 is TGCGCCAGCAGCTTGGAAAGGGCGAGCACCGGGGAGCTGTTTTTT.

The J gene is TRBJ2-3, the V gene TRBV21-1; the listed D gene, TRBD2, was not tested against the DNA. TRBV21-1 is described as a pseudogene. CDR3 length: 16 amino acids. The CDR3 bases are TGTGCCAGCAGCACCCAATCGGGGTTATACACAGATACGCAGTATTTT. Translation: CASSTQSGLYTDTQYF.

This clone was counted a few times. This chain uses TRBV11-1 with TRBJ2-5; D uncertain. The CDR3 sequence is 13 residues long. Per germline, CDR1 SGHAT and CDR2 FQDESV (reference sequence). V lost 3 bases to trimming and J lost 0 bases, with 5 bases between them. The CDR3 DNA is TGTGCCAGCAGCTTCACAGACCAAGAGACCCAGTACTTC. This codes for CASSFTDQETQYF.

V usage is TRBV27 and J usage is TRBJ1-1; 11 bases map to TRBD1. CDR1 and CDR2 from the germline V gene are MNHEY and SMNVEV (reference sequence). With 2 bases clipped from V and 4 bases from J, the junction kept 6 bases outside the gene matches. The length of the CDR3 is 16 residues. The DNA for the CDR3 is TGTGCCAGCAGTTTAAGTATCGGGACAGGGGGCACTGAAGCTTTCTTT. Its translation is CASSLSIGTGGTEAFF.

J is TRBJ2-1 and V is TRBV6-5; tentative D call: TRBD2 (6 bases). The V end lost 3 bases, the J end lost 8 bases, and 17 bases lay between the germline ends. CDR3 length equals 15 residues. Germline V CDR1 and CDR2: MNHEY, SVGAGI. CDR3 DNA sequence: TGTGCCAGCAGTTATCAGGTGTTGGGCGGGGATGAGCAGTTCTTC. Protein sequence: CASSYQVLGGDEQFF.

For the CDR3, the DNA is TGTGCCTGGAGTGCACGGGGGGGAATTGATCAGCCCCAGCATTTT. Its protein product is CAWSARGGIDQPQHF. The chain recombines TRBV30 with TRBJ1-5; maybe TRBD1 (5 bases). The CDR3 is made up of 15 amino acids. The V gene's germline CDR1 is GTSNPN and CDR2 SVGIG (reference sequence). Between the trimmed V and J ends, which lost 1 base and 5 bases, there was a span of 15 bases.

This clone was seen more than once but under ten times. The chain couples TRBV5-1 to TRBJ2-3; 7 bases agree with TRBD2. The germline V gene has CDR1 SGHRS and CDR2 YFSETQ. CDR3 length: 13 residues. Losses at the gene ends were 0 bases for V and 6 bases for J; bases not matched to a gene: 1. CDR3: CASSLGAGDTQYF. The CDR3, as DNA: TGCGCCAGCAGCTTGGGAGCGGGGGATACGCAGTATTTT.

Judged by abundance, this clone is medium-sized. DNA for the CDR3: TGTGCCAGCAGTGGAGCGGGGGATGGGTACAATGAGCAGTTCTTC. As protein: CASSGAGDGYNEQFF. The rearrangement links TRBV2 to TRBJ2-1; 8 positions agree with TRBD2. This CDR3 comprises 15 residues. The V segment lost 4 bases and the J segment 4 bases; nucleotides outside the gene matches: 6. Germline-derived CDR1 and CDR2 are SNHLY and FYNNEI.

The chain employs TRBV10-3 and TRBJ2-5, with 11 nucleotides matching TRBD2. CDR1 and CDR2 from the germline V gene are ENHRY and SYGVKD. The V segment lost 4 bases and the J segment 1 base; nucleotides outside the gene matches: 11. This CDR3 is 18 amino acids long. The CDR3 reads CAISVGLAGGGGQETQYF. CDR3 bases: TGTGCCATCAGTGTAGGGCTAGCGGGAGGCGGGGGCCAAGAGACCCAGTACTTC.

This rearrangement joins TRBV30 to TRBJ1-5; 8 nucleotides agree with TRBD1. CDR3 length: 14 amino acids. The V gene's germline CDR1 is GTSNPN and CDR2 SVGIG (reference sequence). With V trimmed by 5 bases and J by 3 bases, 6 bases remained unmatched. The CDR3 DNA is TGTGCCTGGCAGACAGGGGCGGTCAATCAGCCCCAGCATTTT. Translation gives CAWQTGAVNQPQHF.

The V and J genes are TRBV6-5 and TRBJ2-5, with D perhaps matching TRBD1 (6 bases). This CDR3 spans 14 amino acids. V was clipped by 2 bases and J by 5 bases, with 12 bases between them. CDR1 and CDR2 from the germline V gene are MNHEY and SVGAGI. CDR3 in amino acids: CASSYLRGYETQYF. As DNA, the CDR3 is TGTGCCAGCAGTTACCTCAGGGGTTACGAGACCCAGTACTTC.

The chain carries TRBV7-6 and TRBJ2-2; 10 bases agree with TRBD1. The CDR3 covers 15 residues. V shed 4 bases, J shed 5 bases, and the junction held 4 bases outside the gene matches. Germline V CDR1 and CDR2: SGHVS, FNYEAQ. Written as DNA, the CDR3 is TGTGCCAGCAGCTATACGGGACAGGGGACCGGGGAGCTGTTTTTT. It encodes CASSYTGQGTGELFF.

The table lists this clone with a count of one. V gene TRBV9 combines with J gene TRBJ2-1; D may be TRBD1 or TRBD2 (6 bases each). There are 15 residues in the CDR3. Looked up from germline, CDR1 is SGDLS and CDR2 is YYNGEE. V was cut by 2 bases and J by 7 bases, with 16 bases left in between. CDR3 in amino acids: CASSVSGAGPNEQFF. Here the CDR3 DNA reads TGTGCCAGCAGCGTTTCGGGGGCCGGACCGAATGAGCAGTTCTTC.

The rearrangement uses TRBV5-6 and TRBJ2-1, with D perhaps being TRBD1 or TRBD2 (5 bases each). With 2 bases removed from V and 0 bases from J, the gap between germline ends came to 12 bases. This CDR3 spans 16 amino acids. Germline V gene lookup returns CDR1 SGHDT and CDR2 YYEEEE. DNA for the CDR3: TGTGCCAGCAGCTTATCCCTCGGGACCTCCTACAATGAGCAGTTCTTC. Protein: CASSLSLGTSYNEQFF.

This chain links TRBV6-6 with TRBJ2-7; D gene unclear. Germline V lookup: CDR1 MNHNY, CDR2 SVGAGI (reference sequence). V gave up 6 bases and J gave up 0 bases, with 9 bases separating them. This CDR3 is built from 13 residues. DNA of the CDR3: TGTGCCAGCAGCGGCGTAAGCTCCTACGAGCAGTACTTC. Translated, it gives CASSGVSSYEQYF.

This clone was seen only a few times. V is TRBV30 and J is TRBJ1-5, with D tentatively TRBD1 (5 bases). Germline V CDR1 and CDR2: GTSNPN, SVGIG (reference sequence). CDR3 size: 17 residues. V lost 3 bases and J lost 0, with 18 bases in between. This CDR3 is CAWSKDRGSYSNQPQHF. The DNA of the CDR3 is TGTGCCTGGAGCAAAGATCGGGGCTCGTATAGCAATCAGCCCCAGCATTTT.

This rearrangement joins TRBV19 to TRBJ1-1; 7 bases map to TRBD1. The germline V gene has CDR1 LNHDA and CDR2 SQIVND (reference sequence). The CDR3 contains 16 residues. V dropped 6 bases and J dropped 4; count of bases not matched to a gene: 14. CDR3 amino acids: CASSTGQERYGTEAFF. CDR3 nucleotides: TGTGCCAGTAGCACCGGACAGGAGCGCTACGGCACTGAAGCTTTCTTT.

This sequence joins TRBV7-8 and TRBJ1-3; 8 bases are shared with TRBD1. Germline-derived CDR1 and CDR2 are SGHVS and FQNEAQ. The CDR3 has 16 residues. V was pared by 4 bases and J by 0 bases, with 5 bases of the junction left unmatched. As DNA, the CDR3 is TGTGCCAGCAGCTCGAACACAGGGGGCTCTGGAAACACCATATATTTT. Protein: CASSSNTGGSGNTIYF.

V gene TRBV11-3 combines with J gene TRBJ2-5; 12 nucleotides agree with TRBD2. The V segment lost 5 bases and the J segment 4 bases; nucleotides outside the gene matches: 5. Germline V gene data show CDR1 as SGHNT and CDR2 as YENEEA. This CDR3 has 15 residues. CDR3 amino acids: CASSHGLAGRETQYF. The CDR3, as DNA: TGTGCCAGCAGCCACGGACTAGCGGGAAGAGAGACCCAGTACTTC.

The genes are TRBV25-1 and TRBJ2-7, with D perhaps matching TRBD2 (6 bases). V was trimmed by 1 base and J by 7 bases, leaving 20 bases between them. Germline V gives CDR1 MGHDK, CDR2 SYGVNS. This CDR3 region has 16 residues. The CDR3 here is CASSELGPPSAGEQYF. The CDR3 DNA reads as TGTGCCAGCAGTGAATTGGGACCCCCCTCTGCGGGGGAGCAGTACTTC.

This clone was seen a few times. V gene TRBV2 combines with J gene TRBJ2-7; no reliable D call. Trimming took 4 bases from V and 2 from J, leaving 6 bases between them. The CDR3 spans 12 residues. Germline V gene sequence: CDR1 SNHLY, CDR2 FYNNEI. This CDR3 is CASSVYTYEQYF. In DNA form, the CDR3 reads TGTGCCAGCAGTGTCTATACCTACGAGCAGTACTTC.

This clone was recorded only once. The J gene is TRBJ2-2, the V gene TRBV5-1; D might be TRBD1 (5 bases). Germline V gene lookup returns CDR1 SGHRS and CDR2 YFSETQ. This CDR3 has 12 residues. V lost 2 bases and J lost 6, with 5 bases in between. The CDR3 reads CASSLGAGELFF. The CDR3 coding sequence is TGCGCCAGCAGCTTAGGGGCCGGGGAGCTGTTTTTT.